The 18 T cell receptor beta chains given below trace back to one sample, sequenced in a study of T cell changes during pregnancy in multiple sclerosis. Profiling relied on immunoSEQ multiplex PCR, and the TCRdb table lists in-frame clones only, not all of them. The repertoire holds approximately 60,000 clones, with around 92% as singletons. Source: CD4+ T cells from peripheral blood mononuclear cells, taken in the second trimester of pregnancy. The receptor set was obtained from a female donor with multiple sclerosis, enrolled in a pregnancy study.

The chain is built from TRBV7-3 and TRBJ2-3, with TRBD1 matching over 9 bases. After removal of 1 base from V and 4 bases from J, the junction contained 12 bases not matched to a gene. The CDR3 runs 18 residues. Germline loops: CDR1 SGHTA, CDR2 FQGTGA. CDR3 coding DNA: TGTGCCAGCAGCTTAAGGTCCCCGGGACAGGGTTTAGCAGATACGCAGTATTTT. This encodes CASSLRSPGQGLADTQYF. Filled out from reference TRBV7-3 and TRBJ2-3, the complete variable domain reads GAGVSQTPSNKVTEKGKYVELRCDPISGHTALYWYRQSLGQGPEFLIYFQGTGAADDSGLPNDRFFAVRPEGSVSTLKIQRTERGDSAVYLCASSLRSPGQGLADTQYFGPGTRLTVL.

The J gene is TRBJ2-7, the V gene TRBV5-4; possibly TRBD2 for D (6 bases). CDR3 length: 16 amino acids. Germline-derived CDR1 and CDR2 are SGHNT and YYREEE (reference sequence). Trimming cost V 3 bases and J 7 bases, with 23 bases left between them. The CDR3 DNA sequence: TGTGCCAGCAGCTCGCCCCCGGGAGCGGGCGCCGGGGAGCAGTACTTC. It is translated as CASSSPPGAGAGEQYF.

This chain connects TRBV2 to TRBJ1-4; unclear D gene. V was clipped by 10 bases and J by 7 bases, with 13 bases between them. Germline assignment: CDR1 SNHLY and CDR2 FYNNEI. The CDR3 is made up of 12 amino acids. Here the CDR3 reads CATSRSLEKLFF. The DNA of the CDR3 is TGTGCCACAAGCCGTTCTCTTGAAAAACTGTTTTTT.

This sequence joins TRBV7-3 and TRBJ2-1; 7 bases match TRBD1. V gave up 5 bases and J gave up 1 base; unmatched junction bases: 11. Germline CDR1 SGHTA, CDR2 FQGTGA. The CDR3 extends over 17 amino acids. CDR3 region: CASSPYSRGLSYNEQFF. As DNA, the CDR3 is TGTGCCAGCAGCCCTTACTCCAGGGGGTTATCCTACAATGAGCAGTTCTTC.

For the CDR3, the DNA is TGTGCCAGCAGCCCGGGAGGACAAGCTAATTCACCCCTCCACTTT. Its protein product is CASSPGGQANSPLHF. The chain has TRBV7-9 and TRBJ1-6; D might be TRBD1 (5 bases). This CDR3 is built from 15 residues. In germline, CDR1 is SEHNR, CDR2 FQNEAQ (reference sequence). V was pared by 5 bases and J by 6 bases, with 14 bases between.

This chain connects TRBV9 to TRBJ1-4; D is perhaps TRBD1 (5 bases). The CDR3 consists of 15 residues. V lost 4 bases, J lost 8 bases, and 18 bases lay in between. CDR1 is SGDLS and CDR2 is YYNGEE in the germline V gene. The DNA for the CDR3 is TGTGCCAGCAGCCCCCAGGGAGGGGTGTGGGAAAAACTGTTTTTT. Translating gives CASSPQGGVWEKLFF.

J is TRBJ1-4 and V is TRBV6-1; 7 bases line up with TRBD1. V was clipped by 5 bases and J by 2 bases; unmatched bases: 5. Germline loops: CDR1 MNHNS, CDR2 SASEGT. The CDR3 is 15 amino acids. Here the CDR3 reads CASSLRQGTNEKLFF. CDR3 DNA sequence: TGTGCCAGCAGTCTAAGACAGGGTACTAATGAAAAACTGTTTTTT.

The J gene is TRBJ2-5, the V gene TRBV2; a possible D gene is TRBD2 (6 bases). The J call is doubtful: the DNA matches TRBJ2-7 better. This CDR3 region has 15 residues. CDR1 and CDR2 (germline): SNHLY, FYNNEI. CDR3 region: CASILMTGVGHEQYF. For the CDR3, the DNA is TGTGCCAGCATCCTAATGACGGGGGTTGGCCACGAGCAGTACTTC.

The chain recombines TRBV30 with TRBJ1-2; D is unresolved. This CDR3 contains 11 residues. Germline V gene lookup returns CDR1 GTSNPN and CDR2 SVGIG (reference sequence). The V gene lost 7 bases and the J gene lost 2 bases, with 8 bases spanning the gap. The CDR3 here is CAYWENYGYTF. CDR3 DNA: TGTGCCTACTGGGAGAACTATGGCTACACCTTC.

CDR3 sequence reads: CASSLGLGDSGLEEQYF. The DNA for the CDR3 is TGCGCCAGCAGCTTGGGACTAGGAGATTCGGGATTGGAAGAGCAGTACTTC. This chain joins TRBV5-1 and TRBJ2-7, with D perhaps TRBD2 (6 bases). Trimming shortened V by 0 bases and J by 7 bases, and 23 bases separated the two germline ends. Germline CDR1 is SGHRS and CDR2 is YFSETQ. The CDR3 spans 17 residues.

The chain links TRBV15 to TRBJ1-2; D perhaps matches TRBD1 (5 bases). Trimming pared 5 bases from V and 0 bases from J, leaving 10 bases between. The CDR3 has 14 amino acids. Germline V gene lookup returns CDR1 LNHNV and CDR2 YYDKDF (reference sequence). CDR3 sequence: CATSRDFSNYGYTF. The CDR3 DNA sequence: TGTGCCACCAGCCGGGACTTCTCTAACTATGGCTACACCTTC.

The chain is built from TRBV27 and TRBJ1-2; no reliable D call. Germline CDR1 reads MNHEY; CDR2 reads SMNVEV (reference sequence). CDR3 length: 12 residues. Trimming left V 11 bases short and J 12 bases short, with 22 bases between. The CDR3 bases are TGTGCCGGATCACCTTGGAGGGATCCGGACACCTTC. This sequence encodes CAGSPWRDPDTF.

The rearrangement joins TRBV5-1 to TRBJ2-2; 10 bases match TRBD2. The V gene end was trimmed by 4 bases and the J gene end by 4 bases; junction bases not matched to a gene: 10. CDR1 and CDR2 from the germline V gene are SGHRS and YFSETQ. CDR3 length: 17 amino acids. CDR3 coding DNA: TGCGCCAGCAGCCCCACCTTAGCGGGAGGAGGCACCGGGGAGCTGTTTTTT. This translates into CASSPTLAGGGTGELFF.

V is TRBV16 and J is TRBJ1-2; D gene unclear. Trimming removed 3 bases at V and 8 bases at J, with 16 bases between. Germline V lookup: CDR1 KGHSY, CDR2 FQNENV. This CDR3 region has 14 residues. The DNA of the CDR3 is TGTGCCAGCAGCCAGGTACGGAGTGGTAGCGGCTACACCTTC. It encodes CASSQVRSGSGYTF. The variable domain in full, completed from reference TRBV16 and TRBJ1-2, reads GEEVAQTPKHLVRGEGQKAKLYCAPIKGHSYVFWYQQVLKNEFKFLISFQNENVFDETGMPKERFSAKCLPNSPCSLEIQATKLEDSAVYFCASSQVRSGSGYTFGSGTRLTVV.

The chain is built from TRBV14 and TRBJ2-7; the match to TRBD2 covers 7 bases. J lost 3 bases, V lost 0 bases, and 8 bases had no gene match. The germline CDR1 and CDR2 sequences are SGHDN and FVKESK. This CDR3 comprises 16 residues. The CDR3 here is CASSQDGGYSNYEQYF. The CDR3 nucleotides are TGTGCCAGCAGCCAAGACGGGGGGTACTCGAACTACGAGCAGTACTTC. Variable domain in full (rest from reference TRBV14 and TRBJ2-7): EAGVTQFPSHSVIEKGQTVTLRCDPISGHDNLYWYRRVMGKEIKFLLHFVKESKQDESGMPNNRFLAERTGGTYSTLKVQPAELEDSGVYFCASSQDGGYSNYEQYFGPGTRLTVT.

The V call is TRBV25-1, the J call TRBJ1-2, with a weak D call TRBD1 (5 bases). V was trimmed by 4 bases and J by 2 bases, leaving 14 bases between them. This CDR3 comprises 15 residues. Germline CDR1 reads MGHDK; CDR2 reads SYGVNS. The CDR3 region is CASSGSGGSNYGYTF. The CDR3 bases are TGTGCCAGCAGTGGGTCCGGGGGATCCAACTATGGCTACACCTTC.

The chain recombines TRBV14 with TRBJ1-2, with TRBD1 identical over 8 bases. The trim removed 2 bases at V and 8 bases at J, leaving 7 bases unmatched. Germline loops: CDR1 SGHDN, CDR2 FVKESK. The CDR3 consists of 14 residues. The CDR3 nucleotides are TGTGCCAGCAGCCAACGGCAGGGGGCTTACGGCTACACCTTC. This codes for CASSQRQGAYGYTF.

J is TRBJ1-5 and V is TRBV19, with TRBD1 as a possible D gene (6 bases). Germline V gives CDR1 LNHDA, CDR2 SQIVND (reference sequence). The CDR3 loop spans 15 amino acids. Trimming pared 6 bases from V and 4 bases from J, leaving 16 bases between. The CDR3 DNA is TGTGCCAGTAGCGTGCCCCAGGGGAGAAATCAGCCCCAGCATTTT. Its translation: CASSVPQGRNQPQHF.